The rows below give T cell receptor beta chains drawn from one sample of a study of T cell changes during pregnancy in multiple sclerosis. Method: immunoSEQ multiplex PCR; TCRdb's copy keeps in-frame clones and lacks some. The sample has about 50,000 clones; around 94% are singletons. The material was CD4+ T cells from peripheral blood mononuclear cells, obtained in the third trimester of pregnancy. These receptors came from a female donor with multiple sclerosis, enrolled in a pregnancy study. Each CDR3 is given with its conserved first and last residue.

>TRBJ1-1|15|TRBV30
CACTNPTAGDTEAFF
>TRBJ1-2|14|TRBV5-1
CASSLGAGNYGYTF
>TRBJ2-2|15|TRBV19
CASKKIERGSGELFF
>TRBJ2-3|16|TRBV5-4
CASTVRQGIIQDTQYF
>TRBJ2-1|15|TRBV7-2
CASSPGLAGNNEQFF
>TRBJ2-3|15|TRBV5-1
CASSLGVGEGDTQYF
>TRBJ1-2|14|TRBV30
CAWSVLSGGDGYTF
>TRBJ1-2|13|TRBV18
CASSPDRGYGYTF
>TRBJ2-3|14|TRBV2
CASSVGRAADTQYF
>TRBJ2-1|13|TRBV7-3
CASSPQTLAEQFF
>TRBJ2-1|17|TRBV19
CASSNHRDYGGYNEQFF
>TRBJ2-5|16|TRBV15
CATSRLPTGIQETQYF
>TRBJ2-1|18|TRBV5-1
CASSLDLPGTSVYHEQFF
>TRBJ2-5|14|TRBV5-1
CASSLQFGHETQYF
>TRBJ1-6|14|TRBV7-2
CASSQKYQNSPLHF
>TRBJ2-3|17|TRBV13
CASSYRLAGGSPDTQYF
>TRBJ1-6|16|TRBV10-1
CASSREIDSNNSPLHF
>TRBJ1-2|15|TRBV6-6
CASIYGEGQLGGYTF
>TRBJ1-1|15|TRBV6-5
CASSALDRGHTEAFF
>TRBJ2-5|12|TRBV4-2
CASSGGAGTQYF
>TRBJ2-5|16|TRBV7-2
CASSTKTGRSQETQYF
>TRBJ1-6|15|TRBV30
CAWSGQGAYNSPLHF
>TRBJ1-1|14|TRBV18
CASSETTGRTEAFF
>TRBJ2-3|15|TRBV2
CASSEGTGGADTQYF
>TRBJ1-2|15|TRBV28
CASSFTGISNYGYTF
>TRBJ2-6|14|TRBV28
CASSFELGANVLTF
>TRBJ1-6|16|TRBV6-5
CASSYSLPREGSPLHF
>TRBJ2-5|15|TRBV5-1
CASSLGTSGQETQYF
>TRBJ1-4|15|TRBV7-2
CASRQTGSTNEKLFF
>TRBJ1-6|17|TRBV28
CASSRRTGSSYNSPLHF
>TRBJ2-5|15|TRBV7-3
CASSSGPGERETQYF
>TRBJ2-2|15|TRBV7-2
CASSLAAHHTGELFF
>TRBJ2-1|12|TRBV29-1
CSVDRGVREQFF
>TRBJ2-7|14|TRBV5-4
CASSQGQRIMEQYF
>TRBJ1-1|13|TRBV7-9
CASSLAGQGKAFF
>TRBJ2-3|13|TRBV30
CAWSGLGTDTQYF
>TRBJ1-2|15|TRBV18
CASSPNRDGNYGYTF
>TRBJ2-3|14|TRBV29-1
CSVEVAGGPYTQYF
>TRBJ1-6|15|TRBV7-2
CASSQSGGRASPLHF
>TRBJ1-1|13|TRBV9
CASSTGTQVEAFF
>TRBJ2-1|12|TRBV2
CAITGRYNEQFF
>TRBJ1-5|16|TRBV18
CASSSLQGGSNQPQHF
>TRBJ2-1|16|TRBV4-3
CASSRLTPGGGNEQFF
>TRBJ2-1|16|TRBV9
CASSFLVRGGTGEQFF
>TRBJ2-5|14|TRBV7-2
CASSPGGGEKTQYF
>TRBJ2-3|15|TRBV7-3
CASSRTGTSPDTQYF
>TRBJ2-2|15|TRBV7-2
CASSWSTGNTGELFF
>TRBJ1-6|14|TRBV30
CAWREQGTYSPLHF
>TRBJ1-2|12|TRBV7-8
CASSLQGLGYTF
>TRBJ2-1|18|TRBV9
CASSVANLGTGSYNEQFF
>TRBJ1-3|13|TRBV19
CASGTGPGNTIYF
>TRBJ1-6|14|TRBV7-2
CASSITGGGSPLHF
>TRBJ1-2|16|TRBV19
CASKRSQGPGGYGYTF
>TRBJ2-5|15|TRBV5-1
CASSSDSGLRETQYF
>TRBJ1-6|15|TRBV30
CAWTAGQGSGSPLHF
>TRBJ2-5|14|TRBV6-1
CASSGLAPGGTQYF
>TRBJ2-1|13|TRBV7-2
CATSGSSYNEQFF
>TRBJ1-1|15|TRBV19
CASRPRQGANTEAFF
>TRBJ1-3|16|TRBV7-9
CASSKLTESPGNTIYF